This T cell receptor (beta chain) is from a study of beta chain features in type 1 diabetes. Study-level results: Moderately but significantly shorter TCRB CDR3s were found in Type 1 diabetes patients in all four CD4+ subsets.

This clone was observed a few times. Its matching antigen is unknown. Of the isolated RNA, all was reverse transcribed, and so the sequenced material was expressed TCRB transcripts. Assay used: immunoSEQ multiplex PCR; TCRdb lists only in-frame clones, some missing. Of hundreds of thousands of clones listed, about an eighth are singletons. This clonotype originated in a man between 18 and 35 years old with type 1 diabetes. Sample: naive CD4+ T cells from blood.

CDR3 sequence reads: CAFSPSGGGEAEQFF. CDR3 nucleotide sequence: TGTGCCTTTTCCCCTAGCGGGGGGGGAGAGGCTGAGCAGTTCTTC. The chain combines TRBV10-3 with TRBJ2-1, with 12 bases fitting TRBD2. Per the germline V gene, CDR1 is ENHRY and CDR2 is SYGVKD. The CDR3 totals 15 residues. Unmatched junction bases numbered 14, after V lost 11 bases and J lost 9 bases.